This paragraph covers one T cell receptor beta chain sequence. The entry originates in a study of T cells in localized non-small cell lung cancer. Assay: immunoSEQ multiplex PCR; the TCRdb copy retains only in-frame clones and omits some. The sample carries 65,000 to 95,000 clones, around 80% recorded once. The junction had 6 bases not matched to a gene; V was cut back by 7 bases and J by 2 bases. This CDR3 is built from 15 residues. The germline CDR1 and CDR2 sequences are SGHVS and FNYEAQ. The chain joins TRBV7-6 to TRBJ2-2; 8 bases match TRBD1. This material consisted of PBMCs, taken before any cancer treatment. This clonotype originated in a man aged 40 to 75 with stage II squamous cell lung carcinoma. The CDR3 coding sequence is TGTGCCAGCAAACCTACAGGGGGAAACACCGGGGAGCTGTTTTTT. Translated, it gives CASKPTGGNTGELFF.